The next 10 T cell receptor beta chains were all read from a single sample in a study of cytomegalovirus exposure and HLA in healthy donors. Method: immunoSEQ multiplex PCR; TCRdb's copy keeps in-frame clones and lacks some. This sample has around 300,000 clones, with 87% found just once. The sequenced sample consisted of PBMCs. These receptor sequences come from a woman in her twenties or thirties in good health and CMV-seropositive.

Regarding this clone: At one of its ends the junction is not consistent with the germline gene, which may arise from a read error. The chain has TRBV2 and TRBJ1-4, with D unresolved. Per the germline V gene, CDR1 is SNHLY and CDR2 is FYNNEI. This CDR3 region has 14 residues. CDR3 DNA sequence: TGTGCCAGCACTGAAGTGGGAGAAAATGAAAAACTGTTTTTT. This gives the protein CASTEVGENEKLFF.

This chain uses TRBV12-5 with TRBJ2-3, with D unresolved. V lost 5 bases and J 5 bases, leaving 14 bases between the germline ends. This CDR3 region has 14 residues. The germline CDR1 and CDR2 sequences are LGHNT and FRNRAP. The CDR3 region is CASGLGPGRDTQYF. In DNA, the CDR3 is TGTGCTAGTGGTCTAGGACCGGGCAGAGATACGCAGTATTTT.

The V gene is TRBV29-1, the J gene TRBJ1-2, with a weak D call TRBD1 (5 bases). The germline V and J ends were trimmed by 6 bases and 8 bases, with 19 bases remaining between them. Germline CDR1 reads SQVTM; CDR2 reads ANQGSEA. The CDR3 runs 13 residues. This CDR3 is CSVPGGGGNGYTF. The CDR3 nucleotides are TGCAGCGTCCCGGGTGGTGGGGGTAACGGCTACACCTTC. The entire variable domain, with the rest obtained from reference TRBV29-1 and TRBJ1-2, is as follows: SAVISQKPSRDICQRGTSLTIQCQVDSQVTMMFWYRQQPGQSLTLIATANQGSEATYESGFVIDKFPISRPNLTFSTLTVSNMSPEDSSIYLCSVPGGGGNGYTFGSGTRLTVV.

The chain carries TRBV19 and TRBJ1-1; D unclear. Deletions cut 3 bases from V and 7 bases from J, with 12 bases between. CDR3 size: 13 residues. Germline V gene lookup returns CDR1 LNHDA and CDR2 SQIVND (reference sequence). The CDR3 loop is CASSILGLGEAFF. The CDR3 DNA reads TGTGCCAGTAGTATTTTGGGATTGGGTGAAGCTTTCTTT.

The V and J genes are TRBV2 and TRBJ2-5; 7 bases map to TRBD1. Losses at the gene ends were 7 bases for V and 2 bases for J; bases not matched to a gene: 10. This CDR3 spans 15 amino acids. Germline CDR1 is SNHLY and CDR2 is FYNNEI. CDR3: CASTSVFRGQETQYF. The CDR3 DNA reads as TGTGCCAGCACTTCCGTCTTCAGGGGGCAAGAGACCCAGTACTTC.

This sequence joins TRBV6-6 and TRBJ1-1; possible D gene TRBD1, 6 bases. The CDR3 runs to 14 residues. Trimming took 2 bases from V and 11 from J, leaving 18 bases between them. The V gene's germline CDR1 is MNHNY and CDR2 SVGAGI (reference sequence). Written as DNA, the CDR3 is TGTGCCAGCAGTTACGACGCACAGGGCGGGGAGGCTTTCTTT. Amino acid sequence: CASSYDAQGGEAFF.

CDR3 sequence: CASSLTGLTPTYEQYF. The CDR3 region has the DNA TGTGCCAGCAGCCTTACAGGGCTAACACCCACCTACGAGCAGTACTTC. The chain couples TRBV7-3 to TRBJ2-7; D perhaps matches TRBD1 (6 bases). CDR1 and CDR2 from the germline V gene are SGHTA and FQGTGA. With 5 bases removed from V and 2 bases from J, the gap between germline ends came to 19 bases. This CDR3 spans 16 amino acids.

This chain uses TRBV9 with TRBJ2-7, with D perhaps assigned TRBD1 or TRBD2 (5 bases each). The V gene lost 4 bases and the J gene lost 6 bases, with 17 bases spanning the gap. Germline V lookup: CDR1 SGDLS, CDR2 YYNGEE. This CDR3 comprises 14 residues. The CDR3 DNA reads TGTGCCAGCAGCCAAGGGGTCCCTCGGGGCGAGCAGTACTTC. It codes for CASSQGVPRGEQYF.

The chain combines TRBV9 with TRBJ1-1, with no clear D. The CDR3 loop spans 14 amino acids. Germline CDR1 SGDLS, CDR2 YYNGEE. The V end was cut by 0 bases, the J end by 4 bases, with 10 bases between. CDR3 loop: CASSVGSQGTEAFF. The CDR3 coding sequence is TGTGCCAGCAGCGTAGGGAGTCAAGGCACTGAAGCTTTCTTT. The full variable domain, in which reference TRBV9 and TRBJ1-1 provide the parts outside the CDR3, is DSGVTQTPKHLITATGQRVTLRCSPRSGDLSVYWYQQSLDQGLQFLIQYYNGEERAKGNILERFSAQQFPDLHSELNLSSLELGDSALYFCASSVGSQGTEAFFGQGTRLTVV.

This chain uses TRBV5-6 with TRBJ2-7; 13 bases fit TRBD2. The CDR3 spans 18 residues. The trim removed 1 base at V and 3 bases at J, leaving 10 bases unmatched. Germline CDR1 SGHDT, CDR2 YYEEEE. CDR3 loop: CASSLRTSGSVIGYEQYF. The CDR3 DNA reads TGTGCCAGCAGCTTGCGGACTAGCGGGAGCGTAATTGGCTACGAGCAGTACTTC. Supplemented by reference TRBV5-6 and TRBJ2-7, the full variable domain reads DAGVTQSPTHLIKTRGQQVTLRCSPKSGHDTVSWYQQALGQGPQFIFQYYEEEERQRGNFPDRFSGHQFPNYSSELNVNALLLGDSALYLCASSLRTSGSVIGYEQYFGPGTRLTVT.